This record looks at one T cell receptor beta chain sequence and its context. This record comes from a study of T cell responses to AZD1222 COVID-19 vaccine. CDR1 and CDR2 from the germline V gene are SGHNT and YYREEE (reference sequence). V lost 0 bases and J 0 bases, leaving 10 bases between the germline ends. CDR3 length: 17 amino acids. The method was immunoSEQ multiplex PCR; TCRdb's version includes in-frame clones alone and lacks a portion of them. Seen here are nearly 110,000 clones, roughly 87% observed once, and the top ten hold around 4.7%. The rearrangement links TRBV5-4 to TRBJ1-6; the D is unclear. Sequences were derived from peripheral blood, sampled 28 days after the second AZD1222 dose. The sequence came from an adult who received the AZD1222 COVID-19 vaccine. The CDR3 bases are TGTGCCAGCAGCTTGGCGCCAGATAGCTCCTATAATTCACCCCTCCACTTT. As protein: CASSLAPDSSYNSPLHF. Looking up the rest from reference TRBV5-4 and TRBJ1-6 gives the full variable domain: ETGVTQSPTHLIKTRGQQVTLRCSSQSGHNTVSWYQQALGQGPQFIFQYYREEENGRGNFPPRFSGLQFPNYSSELNVNALELDDSALYLCASSLAPDSSYNSPLHFGNGTRLTVT.